Detailed here is one T cell receptor (beta chain). Its specificity is unknown. Germline CDR1 is KGHSH and CDR2 is LQKENI. Trimming at V came to 1 base and at J to 7 bases, leaving 2 bases not matched to a gene. There are 16 residues in the CDR3. Repertoires were generated with immunoSEQ multiplex PCR, while TCRdb's copy carries only in-frame clones and drops some. In the table there are more than 1,200,000 clones, 98% of which are singletons. This entry comes from a study of shared clonotypes between healthy human individuals. Across the study: The plates for each donor numbered three CD4 naive, three CD4 memory, two CD8 naive and one CD8 memory. Study-level results: Naive CD4 clonotype sharing across several donors was about 5%. Expectations were that clonotype sharing among donors would be affected by sequencing depth.

Sequences were obtained from naive CD4+ T cells sorted from blood. Specified subset: CD45RA+ positively selected. This clonotype was obtained from a young man in good health. The chain links TRBV18 to TRBJ2-1; 15 bases line up with TRBD2. The CDR3 coding sequence is TGTGCCAGCTCACCACAGGGACTAGCGGGAGGTAATGAGCAGTTCTTC. Its protein product is CASSPQGLAGGNEQFF.